Below, 13 T cell receptor beta chains from the same sample are listed, as sequenced in a study of blood T cell repertoires in COVID-19. Assay: immunoSEQ multiplex PCR; the TCRdb copy retains only in-frame clones and omits some. The table includes some 670,000 clones, more than 80% detected once. The sample comprised peripheral blood. All receptors derive from a woman between 18 and 30 years old with acute or convalescent COVID-19.

J is TRBJ1-6 and V is TRBV9, with TRBD1 matching over 10 bases. The ends lost 4 bases at V and 14 bases at J; junction bases unmatched: 9. Germline assignment: CDR1 SGDLS and CDR2 YYNGEE. This CDR3 is 14 amino acids long. This CDR3 is CASSLGQGIGALHF. In DNA, the CDR3 is TGTGCCAGCAGCTTGGGACAGGGGATCGGAGCCCTCCACTTT.

The chain is built from TRBV18 and TRBJ1-2; D uncertain. V lost 3 bases to trimming and J lost 8 bases, with 13 bases between them. The CDR3 is 13 residues long. The germline V gene encodes CDR1 KGHSH and CDR2 LQKENI. The CDR3 DNA follows: TGTGCCAGCTCACCCCCCCAAGGCGGGGGCTACACCTTC. Translation gives CASSPPQGGGYTF.

This sequence joins TRBV4-3 and TRBJ1-2; a weak D match, TRBD1 (6 bases). With 3 bases removed from V and 6 bases from J, the gap between germline ends came to 17 bases. The CDR3 extends over 15 amino acids. CDR1 and CDR2 from the germline V gene are LGHNA and YSLEER. CDR3 nucleotide sequence: TGCGCCAGCAGCCAGTTAGTACAGGGTTCCGATGGCTACACCTTC. This translates into CASSQLVQGSDGYTF.

The chain uses TRBV12-3 or TRBV12-4 and TRBJ2-7, with D maybe TRBD1 (6 bases). V was trimmed by 10 bases and J by 6 bases, leaving 13 bases between them. The CDR3 extends over 11 amino acids. CDR3 protein: CATSSGVEQYF. CDR3 bases: TGTGCCACCTCTTCAGGGGTCGAGCAGTACTTC.

In its sample, this clone was seen once. This chain uses TRBV6-5 with TRBJ1-1; 9 bases fit TRBD1. The germline CDR1 and CDR2 sequences are MNHEY and SVGAGI. V lost 7 bases and J lost 4; bases outside the gene matches: 10. The CDR3 totals 15 residues. The CDR3 DNA sequence: TGTGCCAGCAATACTGACAGGGGGGGACGCACTGAAGCTTTCTTT. Amino acid sequence: CASNTDRGGRTEAFF.

The V call is TRBV7-2, the J call TRBJ1-6, with TRBD1 matching over 7 bases. This CDR3 region has 17 residues. The germline V gene has CDR1 SGHTA and CDR2 FQGNSA. Trimming cost V 0 bases and J 2 bases; bases outside gene matches: 4. DNA of the CDR3: TGTGCCAGCAGCTTAGCGAACCAGGGGGCCTATAATTCACCCCTCCACTTT. It specifies CASSLANQGAYNSPLHF.

The chain is built from TRBV28 and TRBJ1-1, with D possibly being TRBD1 (6 bases). CDR1 and CDR2 (germline): MDHEN, SYDVKM. Trimming shortened V by 4 bases and J by 0 bases, and 12 bases separated the two germline ends. The CDR3 runs 15 residues. The CDR3 protein is CASSYSRTVNTEAFF. The CDR3 bases are TGTGCCAGCAGTTATAGTCGGACAGTGAACACTGAAGCTTTCTTT.

This clone was seen a single time. The CDR3 sequence: CASSTDRVYGYTF. Written as DNA, the CDR3 is TGTGCCAGCAGCACCGACAGGGTCTATGGCTACACCTTC. The J gene is TRBJ1-2, the V gene TRBV5-4; 7 nucleotides align to TRBD1. Per germline, CDR1 SGHNT and CDR2 YYREEE (reference sequence). V shed 4 bases and J 4 bases; nucleotides not matched to a gene: 4. The CDR3 consists of 13 residues.

The chain joins TRBV24-1 to TRBJ1-5; D is perhaps TRBD1 (6 bases). CDR1 is KGHDR, CDR2 SFDVKD, per germline. This CDR3 comprises 14 residues. The V gene lost 9 bases and the J gene lost 4 bases, with 15 bases spanning the gap. The CDR3 DNA follows: TGTGCCACCGCTGGCCGGGACAAAAATCAGCCCCAGCATTTT. This gives the protein CATAGRDKNQPQHF.

The CDR3 here is CASRVMSGNYGYTF. Written as DNA, the CDR3 is TGTGCCAGCAGGGTAATGAGCGGCAACTATGGCTACACCTTC. V usage is TRBV6-5 and J usage is TRBJ1-2; D not certain. V lost 6 bases, J lost 2 bases, and 13 bases lay in between. In germline, CDR1 is MNHEY, CDR2 SVGAGI. CDR3 length: 14 amino acids.

V is TRBV5-1 and J is TRBJ1-1, with 7 bases lining up with TRBD1. Germline V lookup: CDR1 SGHRS, CDR2 YFSETQ. With V trimmed by 4 bases and J by 0 bases, 9 bases remained unmatched. This CDR3 spans 16 amino acids. The CDR3 nucleotides are TGCGCCAGCAGCCAGGAGGGGGCCCACTTGAACACTGAAGCTTTCTTT. This translates into CASSQEGAHLNTEAFF.

The chain couples TRBV7-6 to TRBJ2-2; no definite D call. The CDR3 totals 14 residues. The germline CDR1 and CDR2 sequences are SGHVS and FNYEAQ. Trimming stripped 3 bases from V and 6 bases from J, with 11 bases between. The CDR3 DNA follows: TGTGCCAGCAGCTTTCCGGGTTACGCCGGGGAGCTGTTTTTT. It translates to CASSFPGYAGELFF.

V gene TRBV7-2 combines with J gene TRBJ1-1, with 8 bases aligning to TRBD1. The CDR3 length is 15 residues. CDR1 is SGHTA and CDR2 is FQGNSA in the germline V gene. The V gene end was trimmed by 5 bases and the J gene end by 4 bases; junction bases not matched to a gene: 9. The CDR3 DNA follows: TGTGCCAGCAGCGCAGCCCAGGGGGCGCGCACTGAAGCTTTCTTT. It specifies CASSAAQGARTEAFF. The full variable domain, completed using reference TRBV7-2 and TRBJ1-1, is GAGVSQSPSNKVTEKGKDVELRCDPISGHTALYWYRQSLGQGLEFLIYFQGNSAPDKSGLPSDRFSAERTGGSVSTLTIQRTQQEDSAVYLCASSAAQGARTEAFFGQGTRLTVV.